This T cell receptor (beta chain) appears in the sequencing data of a study of T-cell memory formation after mild COVID-19 (dated by TCRdb to about 2021). For the wider study: Most TCR sequence clusters were specific to one of the two donors. The cohort comprised two young, previously healthy adult volunteers, one female and one male. T-cell clones expanding and contracting after mild COVID-19 in two donors were tracked by longitudinal TCRalpha and TCRbeta repertoire sequencing. The paper's findings and limits, for the study overall: The detection of some responding clones in pre-infection memory suggests that pre-existing cross-reactive memory T cells joined the SARS-CoV-2 response. SARS-CoV-2 specificity was not confirmed for the second-wave clones peaking on day 37. Only a couple of mild cases were covered by the study, and larger cohorts that include severe cases with pre-infection samples were considered necessary. Balanced CD4/CD8 phenotypes were observed for clones contracting from day 15 to 85, whereas a bias towards CD4+ was observed for a second wave of clones expanding from day 15 to 37. Contracting CD4+ clones turned up mainly in the CM and EM memory subsets, whereas EMRA was where CD8+ clones were enriched.

The listed sequencing device is Illumina NovaSeq 6000. TCRalpha and TCRbeta cDNA libraries were built by 5'RACE with constant-segment primers, adding sample barcodes and unique molecular identifiers. RNA was extracted from every sample with Trizol reagent. Amplification of the libraries took two PCR steps, and the second step added a second sample barcode plus Illumina TruSeq adapters. Sequencing of the libraries was done on an Illumina NovaSeq, producing 2 x 150 bp paired-end reads. Per the original workflow: The reads were demultiplexed and collapsed into UMI-guided consensus sequences using migec v1.2.7. Using mixcr v2.1.11, UMI consensuses were aligned to TRA and TRB V and J templates and then assembled into clonotypes. A clonotype was counted as expanded or contracted only when both edgeR and NoisET called the clonotype significant, with the noise models trained on biological replicates. edgeR calls used a false discovery rate-adjusted p below 0.01 and a log2 fold-change threshold of 1. As an exploratory analysis of dynamics, PCA with hierarchical clustering was applied to max-normalized trajectories of the 1000 most abundant clonotypes. The CD4 or CD8 phenotype of responding clones was assigned using the separately sequenced CD4+ and CD8+ repertoires. The public reads were reanalyzed by TCRdb: fastp trimming at Q25, MiXCR alignment, in-frame beta chains only. Records with the same CDR3 protein are collapsed into one entry carrying the most frequent genes and DNA. The V and J calls reflect TCRdb's pipeline rather than the authors' work. Present in this sample are 300,000 to 400,000 distinct CDR3 sequences, approximately 15% of which were seen just once. Jointly, the top ten make up 20% to 25% of the sample.

On this clonotype: The antigen this receptor binds is unknown. No much larger clone exists at a distance of one base, and base qualities are not known.

PBMCs were isolated by Ficoll-Paque density gradient centrifugation. The V end loses 4 bases and the J end loses 10 bases, and a stretch of 15 bases separates them. Based on the germline V gene, the CDR1 and CDR2 sequences are SNHLY and FYNNEI. Including the terminal cysteine and phenylalanine, the CDR3 comprises 13 residues. Kept here is only the CDR3 DNA, which spans 39 bases and is read in frame from base 1. Material: PBMCs or a T cell subset sorted from them (not recorded which). The source of this sequence is a man between 18 and 35 years old who had mild COVID-19 (a few samples of this study predate the infection). The sample titles of this study are shuffled in the database, so cell type and time point are left out; the donor was told from shared clones. The rearrangement combines TRBV2 with TRBJ2-3; TRBD2 could be the D gene, as 7 bases match. Here the CDR3 is given as CASSGGGYQAQYF. The sequenced DNA: TGTGCCAGCAGTGGGGGGGGCTACCAAGCGCAGTATTTT.